These 7 T cell receptor beta chains came from one sample sequenced in a study of identical twins. TCRdb ran MiXCR on the 5' RACE reads and lists one entry per CDR3 protein. The profile shows fewer than 250,000 distinct CDR3 sequences, more than 15% of them singletons. In addition, the sample was reused for a study of T cells expressing NK-cell markers.

Sequencing was carried out using CD8+ T cells sorted from blood. The receptors shown here come from a young woman in good health.

The V and J genes are TRBV11-2 and TRBJ1-2, with a possible D match to TRBD1 (5 bases). Trimming shortened V by 4 bases and J by 2 bases, and 11 bases separated the two germline ends. Germline values: CDR1 SGHAT, CDR2 FQNNGV. This CDR3 has 14 amino acids. CDR3 sequence reads: CASSSPGRNYGYTF. The CDR3 coding sequence is TGTGCCAGCAGCTCACCGGGACGGAACTATGGCTACACCTTC.

This clonotype was seen more than once but under ten times. The chain uses TRBV9 and TRBJ2-1, with D hard to call. Between the trimmed V and J ends, which lost 3 bases and 10 bases, there was a span of 11 bases. Germline CDR1 reads SGDLS; CDR2 reads YYNGEE. The CDR3 totals 12 residues. The CDR3 nucleotides read TGTGCCAGCAGCGGACCCTCCACCGAGCAGTTCTTC. As protein: CASSGPSTEQFF.

This clonotype was seen a few times. V and J are TRBV3-1 and TRBJ2-2, with D unclear. The V gene lost 2 bases and the J gene lost 8 bases, with 15 bases spanning the gap. CDR1 LGHDT and CDR2 YNNKEL come from the germline V gene (reference sequence). The CDR3 is made up of 15 amino acids. The CDR3 sequence is CASSQPIRPAGELFF. CDR3 coding DNA: TGTGCCAGCAGCCAACCAATAAGACCGGCGGGGGAGCTGTTTTTT.

This chain connects TRBV29-1 to TRBJ2-2, with D unclear. Germline V gene lookup returns CDR1 SQVTM and CDR2 ANQGSEA. The CDR3 runs to 12 residues. V lost 2 bases and J lost 5, with 6 bases in between. Here the CDR3 DNA reads TGCAGCGTTGAAACCGTAACCGGGGAGCTGTTTTTT. It yields the protein CSVETVTGELFF.

Details on this clonotype: At one end, the junction sequence differs from germline, possibly due to a read error. The V and J genes are TRBV6-1 and TRBJ2-1; perhaps TRBD1 as D (6 bases). The germline V gene encodes CDR1 MNHNS and CDR2 SASEGT. CDR3 length equals 14 residues. The CDR3, as DNA: TGTGCCAGCAGTGAAGGAGGGACACCGAATCCCGAAGTCTTC. This codes for CASSEGGTPNPEVF.

The chain joins TRBV27 to TRBJ2-1, with TRBD2 matching 10 bases. The ends lost 7 bases at V and 6 bases at J; junction bases unmatched: 9. The CDR3 is 15 residues long. CDR1 is MNHEY and CDR2 is SMNVEV in the germline V gene (reference sequence). The CDR3 region has the DNA TGTGCCAGCACCACACTAGCGGGACCAGTCAATGAGCAGTTCTTC. Translating it yields CASTTLAGPVNEQFF.

CDR3 DNA: TGTGCCAGCAGTTCTACAGGGGGCGTGGAGACCCAGTACTTC. Protein: CASSSTGGVETQYF. V usage is TRBV7-7 and J usage is TRBJ2-5; TRBD1 matches 9 bases. Germline CDR1 and CDR2: SSHAT and FNYEAQ (reference sequence). Losses at the gene ends were 6 bases for V and 5 bases for J; bases not matched to a gene: 7. The CDR3 loop spans 14 amino acids.